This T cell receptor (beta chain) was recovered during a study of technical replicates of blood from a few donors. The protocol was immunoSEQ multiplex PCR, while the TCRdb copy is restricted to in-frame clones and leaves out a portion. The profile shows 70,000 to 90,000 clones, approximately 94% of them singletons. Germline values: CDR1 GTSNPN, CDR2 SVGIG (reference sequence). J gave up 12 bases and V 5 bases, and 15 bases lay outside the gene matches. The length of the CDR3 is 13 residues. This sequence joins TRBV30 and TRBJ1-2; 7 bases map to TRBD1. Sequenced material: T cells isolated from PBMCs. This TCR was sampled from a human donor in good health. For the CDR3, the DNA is TGTGCCTGGGAGAGCTCAGCCGGGACAGCTGACACCTTC. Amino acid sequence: CAWESSAGTADTF.